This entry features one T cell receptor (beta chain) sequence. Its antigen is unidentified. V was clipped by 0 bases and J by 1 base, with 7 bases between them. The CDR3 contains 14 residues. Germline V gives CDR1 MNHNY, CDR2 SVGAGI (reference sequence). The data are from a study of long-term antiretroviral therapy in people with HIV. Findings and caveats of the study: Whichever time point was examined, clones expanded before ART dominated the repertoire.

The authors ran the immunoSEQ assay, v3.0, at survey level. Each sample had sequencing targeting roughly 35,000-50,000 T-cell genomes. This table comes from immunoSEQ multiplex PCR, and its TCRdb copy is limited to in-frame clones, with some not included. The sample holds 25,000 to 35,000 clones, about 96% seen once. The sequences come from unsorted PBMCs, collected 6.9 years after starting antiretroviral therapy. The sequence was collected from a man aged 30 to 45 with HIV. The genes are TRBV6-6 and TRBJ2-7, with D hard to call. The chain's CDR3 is CASSYSILSYEQYF. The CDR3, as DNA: TGTGCCAGCAGTTACTCAATCCTGTCCTACGAGCAGTACTTC.